This entry features one TCR beta chain sequence. Its antigen remains unidentified. No per-base quality is available; no much larger clone lies one base away. V is reduced by 1 base and J by 6 bases, leaving a spacing of 9 bases between them. The CDR3 has 13 amino acids, counting the end cysteine and phenylalanine. Only CDR3 DNA remains: 39 bases, in frame from the first base. CDR1 and CDR2, looked up from the germline V gene (reference sequence), are LGHDT and YNNKEL. This sample's time point label indicates: about 28 days (+/-7) after the second vaccine dose. Because spike-specific TCR depth and breadth did not differ between the two schedules, AZD1222 recipients who got a second dose at roughly 4 weeks were pooled with those who got a second dose at roughly 12 weeks. Samples from vaccinated people were obtained from the UK trials COV001 and COV002, which included a single-blind randomized controlled phase 2/3 trial of AZD1222 (ChAdOx1 nCoV-19) in healthy adults. For TCRbeta chain sequencing, PBMC samples were collected from trial participants at day 0 and at day 28 after the second dose.

These data belong to a study of T cell responses to AZD1222 COVID-19 vaccine (dated by TCRdb to the early 2020s). Context from the whole study: A total of under 250 trial participants underwent TCR sequencing, of whom 200 to 220 had received two doses of AZD1222 and approximately 26 had received two doses of the MenACWY control vaccine. Trial participants were enrolled by age into subgroups of 18-55, 56-69 and 70-plus years, and about 150, 27 and 61 TCR-sequenced participants, respectively, were included in these subgroups. On the study overall, not on this receptor specifically: Because no samples from the day 14 peak response were available, repertoires could be characterized only after the peak T cell response. Vaccine-associated CD4 TCRs spanned the whole spike protein, with dominant responses in regions 160-218 and 743-854. Conclusions about previously exposed vaccinees are limited because only a handful of AZD1222 recipients were SARS-CoV-2 seropositive at baseline. The 56-69-year group was small, and its depth increase did not reach significance, likely because of low power. A significant rise in spike-specific TCR breadth and depth was observed after two AZD1222 doses relative to day 0 and relative to MenACWY recipients. Participants were mostly white British and included more females than males, and it was suggested by the authors that clonal diversity may have been underestimated. Reportedly, close to half of the unique spike-specific TCRs recognized epitopes lying outside the regions that are mutated in the B.1.351 and B.1.1.7 variants.

The CDR3 regions of human TCRbeta chains were analyzed by immunosequencing. Processing in the source paper ran as follows. Repertoire TCRs were checked for matches against a reference library of SARS-CoV-2-specific TCRs that had been generated using the MIRA antigen-specificity platform. Breadth was defined as the fraction of unique TCRs that were SARS-CoV-2-associated. Depth was defined as the fraction of total T cells that were SARS-CoV-2-associated. Using the MIRA data, each spike-specific TCR was mapped to the spike region that the TCR reacts to and placed in a CD4 or CD8 class. Log10-transformed breadth and depth values were compared by one-way ANOVA with Sidak's multiple comparisons tests. TCRdb took this table from immuneACCESS and kept in-frame rearrangements with V and J called. Such tables lack part of the clones; where checked against another copy, unresolved V genes explain under half of the gap, and the rest is unexplained. That table furnishes V, J and clone size, whereas the DNA furnished D and trimming. This sample has about 59,000 clones in its table, and roughly nine tenths of those were observed once. The top ten constitute about 6.3% of the sample.

Sequencing was performed on peripheral blood, taken 28 days after the second AZD1222 dose. This chain is built from TRBV3-1 (or the pseudogene TRBV3-2) and TRBJ1-1; the D gene is possibly TRBD1, with 5 bases matching. The receptor comes from an adult who received the AZD1222 COVID-19 vaccine. Here is the DNA: TGTGCCAGCAGCCAAGGGGGGAGGCCTGAAGCTTTCTTT. Its translation reads: CASSQGGRPEAFF.